This note documents a single T cell receptor beta chain sequence. As yet, its antigen is unknown. This record belongs to a study of blood T cell dynamics during melanoma immunotherapy. Study observations and caveats: It remained unknown if the driving T cell clones were melanoma-specific.

The CDR3 consists of 15 residues. CDR1 is MNHNY, CDR2 SVGAGI, per germline (reference sequence). V shed 7 bases, J shed 2 bases, and the junction held 7 bases outside the gene matches. Sequenced by immunoSEQ multiplex PCR; TCRdb stores in-frame clones only, minus some. The sample lists roughly 10,000 clones, about 88% occurring once. Time point specified: week 3, after first cycle of checkpoint inhibitor. The rearrangement uses TRBV6-6 and TRBJ1-2; 10 nucleotides line up with TRBD1. The sequenced sample was blood, obtained from a patient treated with checkpoint blockade. The clonotype was recovered from a human donor with melanoma. Here the CDR3 DNA reads TGTGCCAGCAATTATCCGGGACAGGGGAACTATGGCTACACCTTC. Its protein product is CASNYPGQGNYGYTF.